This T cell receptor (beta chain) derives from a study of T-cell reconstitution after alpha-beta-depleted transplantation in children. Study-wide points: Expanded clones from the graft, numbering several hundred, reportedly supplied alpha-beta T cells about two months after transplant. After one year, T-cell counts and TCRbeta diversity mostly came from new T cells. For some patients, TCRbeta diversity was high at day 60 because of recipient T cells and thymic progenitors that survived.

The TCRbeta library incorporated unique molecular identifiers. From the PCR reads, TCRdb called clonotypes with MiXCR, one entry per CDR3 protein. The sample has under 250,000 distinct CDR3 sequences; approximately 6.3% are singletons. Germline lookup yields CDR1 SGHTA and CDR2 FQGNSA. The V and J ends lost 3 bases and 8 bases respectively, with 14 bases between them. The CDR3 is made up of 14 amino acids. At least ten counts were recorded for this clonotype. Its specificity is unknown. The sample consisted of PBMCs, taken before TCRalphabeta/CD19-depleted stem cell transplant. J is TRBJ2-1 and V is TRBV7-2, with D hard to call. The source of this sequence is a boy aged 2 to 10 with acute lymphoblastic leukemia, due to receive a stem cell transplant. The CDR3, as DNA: TGTGCCAGCAGCTTGGCCGGGTTGAAGTATGAGCAGTTCTTC. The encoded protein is CASSLAGLKYEQFF.